This is a list of T cell receptor beta chains from one sample in a study of OX40 agonist ivuxolimab in advanced cancers. The assay was immunoSEQ multiplex PCR, and TCRdb's table has in-frame clones only and misses some. The table lists tens of thousands of clones, more than 80% of them singletons. The specimen was CD4+ or CD8+ T cells sorted from blood, collected in a trial of the OX40 agonist ivuxolimab. The receptors originated from an adult with an advanced solid tumor such as melanoma, head and neck, liver or kidney cancer. CDR3s include the opening cysteine and the closing phenylalanine or tryptophan. Fields, in order: J gene, V gene, clone size, D gene, CDR3 DNA, CDR3 protein. D genes are given only for firm matches. A row's size may be missing; if present it is once, few, many or a size class.

TRBJ2-7 | TRBV6-5 | - | TRBD1 | TGTGCCAGCAGTTACGGGGCAGGGGGCGGGTACGAGCAGTACTTC | CASSYGAGGGYEQYF
TRBJ2-2 | TRBV11-2 | - | TRBD1 | TGTGCCAGCAGCTCCGGACAGGGGGCCGGGGAGCTGTTTTTT | CASSSGQGAGELFF
TRBJ2-2 | TRBV7-2 | - | - | TGTGCCAGCAGCTTCTCGACCCGAGAGGGGGCCGGGGAGCTGTTTTTT | CASSFSTREGAGELFF
TRBJ1-4 | TRBV5-6 | - | - | TGTGCCAGCAGCTTGGATAGGAATGAAAAACTGTTTTTT | CASSLDRNEKLFF
TRBJ2-7 | TRBV11-2 | - | - | TGTGCCAGCAGCCCCCGACCTCGGACAGCTATCGAGCAGTACTTC | CASSPRPRTAIEQYF
TRBJ1-4 | TRBV7-7 | - | - | TGTGCTAGCAGCCCCGGACGGAGCTCAAATGAAAAACTGTTTTTT | CASSPGRSSNEKLFF
TRBJ2-3 | TRBV7-3 | - | - | TGTGCCAGCAGCCCAAGGGGTAGCGGCACAGATACGCAGTATTTT | CASSPRGSGTDTQYF
TRBJ1-4 | TRBV28 | - | TRBD1 | TGTGCCAGCAGTTCTTTGCCGGGGACAGGGAATGAAAAACTGTTTTTT | CASSSLPGTGNEKLFF
TRBJ2-3 | TRBV7-2 | - | TRBD2 | TGTGCCAGCAGCCCTAGCGGACCTAGCACAGATACGCAGTATTTT | CASSPSGPSTDTQYF
TRBJ1-6 | TRBV10-2 | - | - | TGCGCCAGCCTCAAGGGTCGGGGGGACTCGGATTCACCCCTCCACTTT | CASLKGRGDSDSPLHF
TRBJ1-2 | TRBV5-6 | - | TRBD1 | TGTGCCAGCAGCCCCGATAGGGGGCACTTTGGCTACACCTTC | CASSPDRGHFGYTF
TRBJ1-4 | TRBV5-6 | - | - | TGTGCCAGCAGCTCTGGAGGGGGGTATGAAAAACTGTTTTTT | CASSSGGGYEKLFF
TRBJ2-2 | TRBV5-1 | - | - | TGCGCCAGCAGCTTGGGGGTTACGAACACCGGGGAGCTGTTTTTT | CASSLGVTNTGELFF
TRBJ2-7 | TRBV6-5 | - | TRBD1 | TGTGCCAGCAGTTGGGACAGGGGGCGCGAGCAGTACTTC | CASSWDRGREQYF
TRBJ1-4 | TRBV7-8 | - | - | TGTGCCAGCAGCTTAAACCCCCGGGGCTTGGTACTGAAACTGTTTTTT | CASSLNPRGLVLKLFF
TRBJ2-3 | TRBV6-5 | - | TRBD2 | TGTGCCAGCAGGGTAATAGCGGGGCGCACAGATACGCAGTATTTT | CASRVIAGRTDTQYF
TRBJ2-6 | TRBV19 | - | - | TGTGCCAGTAGGTTCTCTGGGGCCAACGTCCTGACTTTC | CASRFSGANVLTF
TRBJ1-2 | TRBV5-1 | - | - | TGCGCCAGCAGCTTTTTGGCGCCGGGTAATAACTATGGCTACACCTTC | CASSFLAPGNNYGYTF
TRBJ1-3 | TRBV28 | - | - | TGTGCCAGCAGAACCCAGGGTGGCCCTGGAAACACCATATATTTT | CASRTQGGPGNTIYF
TRBJ2-7 | TRBV14 | - | TRBD1 | TGTGCCAGCAGCCCCGGGACAGGGGTTCTCTACGAGCAGTACTTC | CASSPGTGVLYEQYF
TRBJ2-5 | TRBV7-8 | - | - | TGTGCCAGCAGTCGAGGAGAGACCCAGTACTTC | CASSRGETQYF
TRBJ1-4 | TRBV6-6 | - | - | TGTGCCAGCAGTTACGGCAGGGTCGTGTTCGGTGAAAAACTGTTTTTT | CASSYGRVVFGEKLFF
TRBJ2-1 | TRBV10-2 | - | TRBD1 | TGCGCCAGCAGTCCGGGACAGTTCTACAATGAGCAGTTCTTC | CASSPGQFYNEQFF
TRBJ2-7 | TRBV5-6 | - | - | TGTGCCAGCAGCTCCCTGGCAGGGAGAAACAAGCAGTACTTC | CASSSLAGRNKQYF
TRBJ2-5 | TRBV20-1 | - | TRBD1 | TGCAGTGAACGACAGGGGGAGACCCAGTACTTC | CSERQGETQYF
TRBJ2-7 | TRBV28 | once | TRBD1 | TGTGCCAGCAGTTCCCCGGGACAGGGATCCTACGAGCAGTACTTC | CASSSPGQGSYEQYF
TRBJ2-3 | TRBV5-1 | - | - | TGCGCCAGCAGCCGTGATCCGGGACGTCAGACAGATACGCAGTATTTT | CASSRDPGRQTDTQYF
TRBJ1-5 | TRBV6-6 | once | - | TGTGCCAGCAGAAACGGGGGGTATGATCAGCCCCAGCATTTT | CASRNGGYDQPQHF
TRBJ2-7 | TRBV7-3 | - | - | TGTGCCAGCAGCCGGTCAGGGCCTCAGTCCGAGCAGTACTTC | CASSRSGPQSEQYF
TRBJ1-2 | TRBV4-2 | few | - | TGTGCCAGCAGCCAAGCCTCTCTGGGCCCCTATGGCTACACCTTC | CASSQASLGPYGYTF
TRBJ2-1 | TRBV10-3 | - | TRBD2 | TGTGCCATCAATGGACTAGCGGGAGTTAATGAGCAGTTCTTC | CAINGLAGVNEQFF
TRBJ1-1 | TRBV5-1 | once | - | TGCGCCAGCAGCTTGGGGGAGTTTCTCACTGAAGCTTTCTTT | CASSLGEFLTEAFF
TRBJ2-1 | TRBV7-9 | - | - | TGTGCCAGCAGCTGGGACAATGAGCAGTTCTTC | CASSWDNEQFF
TRBJ2-2 | TRBV9 | - | - | TGTGCCAGCAGCGCGGACAGTCGACTTCTTGGGGAGCTGTTTTTT | CASSADSRLLGELFF
TRBJ1-6 | TRBV5-1 | - | TRBD1 | TGCGCCAGCAGTATACAGGGACAGGGCAATTCACCCCTCCACTTT | CASSIQGQGNSPLHF
TRBJ2-3 | TRBV4-1 | - | TRBD2 | TGCGCCAGCAGTAAAAGGACTAGTAGAACAGATACGCAGTATTTT | CASSKRTSRTDTQYF
TRBJ2-5 | TRBV2 | - | - | TGTGCCAGCAGTCTCGACAGACAAGAGACCCAGTACTTC | CASSLDRQETQYF
TRBJ1-2 | TRBV6-1 | - | - | TGTGCCAGCAATAACATTCAATTAACACGGGATGGCTACACCTTC | CASNNIQLTRDGYTF
TRBJ2-1 | TRBV19 | - | TRBD2 | TGTGCCACCCAAAGCGGGAGGAGCTCCTACAATGAGCAGTTCTTC | CATQSGRSSYNEQFF